These T cell receptor beta chains were read from a single sample in a study of patients and donors after allogeneic stem cell transplantation. One entry per CDR3 protein results from TCRdb running MiXCR on the RT-PCR reads. This sample yields about 410,000 distinct CDR3 sequences, of which 16% are seen a single time; roughly 7% belongs to the top ten. What was sequenced was blood, either unsorted or a sorted T cell fraction (not recorded which). The receptors come from a human donor who was either an allogeneic HSCT recipient or a stem cell or donor lymphocyte infusion donor (not recorded which). It is not recorded whose cells these are; they may come from a transplant donor. The CDR3 runs from the conserved cysteine through the conserved F or W. D genes are given only for firm matches. The listing skips clone size in some rows; elsewhere it reads once, few, many or a size class.

clone size | J gene | V gene | CDR3 length | D gene | CDR3 DNA | CDR3 protein
. | TRBJ1-1 | TRBV2 | 12 | . | TGTGCCAGCAGGGGACATGGCACTGAAGCTTTCTTT | CASRGHGTEAFF
. | TRBJ1-1 | TRBV18 | 14 | . | TGTGCCAGCTCGGCCCAAGGGATGAACACTGAAGCTTTCTTT | CASSAQGMNTEAFF
. | TRBJ2-2 | TRBV11-3 | 13 | . | TGTGCCAGCAGCTTCGGTGGTCCCGGGGAGCTGTTTTTT | CASSFGGPGELFF
few | TRBJ2-1 | TRBV2 | 12 | . | TGTGCCAGCAGTGAAGCGCTCCCTCACGGGTTCTTC | CASSEALPHGFF
many | TRBJ1-1 | TRBV5-1 | 14 | . | TGCGCCAGCAGCTCGACAGCAGAGAACACTGAAGCTTTCTTT | CASSSTAENTEAFF
. | TRBJ1-2 | TRBV5-1 | 15 | TRBD1 | TGCGCCAGCAGCACCGACAGGGGCCGCAACTATGGCTACACCTTC | CASSTDRGRNYGYTF
few | TRBJ2-7 | TRBV7-9 | 13 | . | TGTGCCAGCAGGGATCACACTGGCTACGAGCAGTACTTC | CASRDHTGYEQYF
. | TRBJ1-1 | TRBV7-8 | 13 | . | TGTGCCAGCAGCTTAGCGCTGCACACTGAAGCTTTCTTT | CASSLALHTEAFF
. | TRBJ2-6 | TRBV9 | 16 | . | TGTGCCAGCAGCCCCCAGGACAGAGTTGGGGCCAACGTCCTGACTTTC | CASSPQDRVGANVLTF
few | TRBJ1-1 | TRBV12-3/TRBV12-4 | 12 | . | TGTGCCACCAATGCTGGGAACACTGAAGCTTTCTTT | CATNAGNTEAFF